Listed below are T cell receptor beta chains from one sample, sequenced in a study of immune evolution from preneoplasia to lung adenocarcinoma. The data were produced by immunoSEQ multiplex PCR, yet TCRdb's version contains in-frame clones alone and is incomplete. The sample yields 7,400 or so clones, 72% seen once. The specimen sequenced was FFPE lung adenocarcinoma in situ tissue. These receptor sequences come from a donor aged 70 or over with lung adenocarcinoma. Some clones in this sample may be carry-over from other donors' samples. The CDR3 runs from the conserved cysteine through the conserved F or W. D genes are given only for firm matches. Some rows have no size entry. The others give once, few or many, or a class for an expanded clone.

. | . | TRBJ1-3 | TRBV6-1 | CASIRDSGNTIYF | TGTGCCAGCATCAGGGACTCTGGAAACACCATATATTTT
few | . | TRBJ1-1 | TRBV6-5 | CASSPRVMNTEAFF | TGTGCCAGCAGCCCGAGAGTAATGAACACTGAAGCTTTCTTT
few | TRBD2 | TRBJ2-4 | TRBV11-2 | CASRPGGGVRNIQYF | TGTGCCAGCAGACCCGGGGGGGGAGTGAGAAACATTCAGTACTTC
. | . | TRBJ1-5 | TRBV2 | CASSPGLSNQPQHF | TGTGCCAGCAGCCCAGGACTCAGCAATCAGCCCCAGCATTTT
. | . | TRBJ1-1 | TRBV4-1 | CASSQDQSQAFF | TGCGCCAGCAGCCAAGATCAGTCCCAAGCTTTCTTT
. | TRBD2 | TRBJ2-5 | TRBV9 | CASSLHEAGAQETQYF | TGTGCCAGCAGTCTACATGAAGCGGGGGCACAAGAGACCCAGTACTTC
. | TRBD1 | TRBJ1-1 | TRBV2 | CASSGGQGVTEAFF | TGTGCCAGCAGTGGGGGACAGGGGGTCACTGAAGCTTTCTTT
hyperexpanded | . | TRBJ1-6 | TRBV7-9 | CASSPLDGHPMNSPLHF | TGTGCCAGCAGCCCCTTGGACGGCCACCCTATGAATTCACCCCTCCACTTT
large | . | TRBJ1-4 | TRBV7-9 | CASSRESLTNEKLFF | TGTGCCAGCAGTCGGGAATCCCTAACTAATGAAAAACTGTTTTTT
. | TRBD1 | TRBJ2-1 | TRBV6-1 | CATTTGAYGEQFF | TGTGCCACCACGACAGGGGCTTACGGTGAGCAGTTCTTC
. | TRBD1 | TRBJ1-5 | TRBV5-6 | CASSLGQGGFQPQHF | TGTGCCAGCAGCTTGGGACAGGGGGGATTCCAGCCCCAGCATTTT
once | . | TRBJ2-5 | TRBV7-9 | CASSLWGQETQYF | TGTGCCAGCAGCTTATGGGGCCAGGAGACCCAGTACTTC
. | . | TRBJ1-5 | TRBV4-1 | CASRSEGGATNQPQHF | TGCGCCAGCAGGTCCGAGGGGGGGGCCACCAATCAGCCCCAGCATTTT
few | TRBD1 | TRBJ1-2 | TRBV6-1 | CASLDRDPTNYGYTF | TGTGCCAGCCTGGACAGGGACCCCACTAACTATGGCTACACCTTC
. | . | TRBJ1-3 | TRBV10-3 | CAISESLSSGNTIYF | TGTGCCATCAGTGAGTCGCTGAGCAGTGGAAACACCATATATTTT